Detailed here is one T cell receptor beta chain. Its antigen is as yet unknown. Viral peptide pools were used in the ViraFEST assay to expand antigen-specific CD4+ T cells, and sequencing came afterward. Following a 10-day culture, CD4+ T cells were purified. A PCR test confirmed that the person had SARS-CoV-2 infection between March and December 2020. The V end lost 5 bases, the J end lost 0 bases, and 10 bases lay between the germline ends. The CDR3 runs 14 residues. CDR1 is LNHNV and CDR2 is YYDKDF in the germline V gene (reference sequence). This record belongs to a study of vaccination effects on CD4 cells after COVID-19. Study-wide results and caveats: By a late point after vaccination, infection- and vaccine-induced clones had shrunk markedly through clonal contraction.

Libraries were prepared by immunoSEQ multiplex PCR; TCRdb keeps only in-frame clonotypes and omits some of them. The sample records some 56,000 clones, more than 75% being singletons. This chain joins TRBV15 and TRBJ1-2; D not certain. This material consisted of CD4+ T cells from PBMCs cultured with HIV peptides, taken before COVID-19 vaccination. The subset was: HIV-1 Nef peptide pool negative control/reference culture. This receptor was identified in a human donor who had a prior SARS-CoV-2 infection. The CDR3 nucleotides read TGTGCCACCAGCGGCGGTGCTGCTAACTATGGCTACACCTTC. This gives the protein CATSGGAANYGYTF.